This T cell receptor (beta chain) was found in a study of blood T cell repertoires in COVID-19. As concerns this clone: Other DNA sequences within the sample encode an identical CDR3.

Study processing details: Amplification of reference gene primers was used by the study to estimate nucleated cell counts. Repertoires were generated with immunoSEQ multiplex PCR, while TCRdb's copy carries only in-frame clones and drops some. V and J calls and clone size follow that table, whereas D and trimming were derived from the DNA. Of hundreds of thousands of clones listed, more than 75% were seen once; the top ten hold around 1.7%. Participants were aged about 18 to 90 years, lived in around 25 US areas, and enrolled virtually. For recovered donors of Cohort 3, there were two negative PCRs, clearance, or symptom resolution. Trimming left V 5 bases short and J 3 bases short, with 10 bases between. CDR1 is SGHAT and CDR2 is FQNNGV in the germline V gene. This CDR3 region has 13 residues.

The origin of this receptor is a man in his forties who had recovered from COVID-19. The chain recombines TRBV11-2 with TRBJ1-1; the D gene is possibly TRBD1 (5 bases). Sequenced material: PBMCs or T cells enriched from blood (not recorded which). CDR3 amino acids: CASSRPGDTEAFF. The CDR3 DNA reads as TGTGCCAGCAGCCGACCGGGGGACACTGAAGCTTTCTTT.